This TCR beta chain derives from a study of blood T cell repertoires in COVID-19. At the level of the study: The origin of the acute and convalescent COVID-19 samples was the United States, Italy and Spain. T cells, B-cell-depleted T cells, or PBMCs provided the cDNA or gDNA that served as material.

Trimming took 5 bases from V and 5 from J; bases not matched to a gene: 6. The CDR3 consists of 13 residues. The V gene's germline CDR1 is SGHRS and CDR2 YFSETQ. TCRdb's table, derived via immunoSEQ multiplex PCR, lists solely in-frame clones and lacks some. The data show 120,000 to 150,000 clones, around 80% seen once. This clone was seen more than once but under ten times. The V gene is TRBV5-1, the J gene TRBJ2-5; 7 bases fit TRBD1. The sequence was obtained from a human donor with acute or convalescent COVID-19. The donor label of this sample is uncertain. The sequenced material came from peripheral blood. In DNA, the CDR3 is TGCGCCAGCAGACCGACAGGGCAGGAGACCCAGTACTTC. It yields the protein CASRPTGQETQYF.